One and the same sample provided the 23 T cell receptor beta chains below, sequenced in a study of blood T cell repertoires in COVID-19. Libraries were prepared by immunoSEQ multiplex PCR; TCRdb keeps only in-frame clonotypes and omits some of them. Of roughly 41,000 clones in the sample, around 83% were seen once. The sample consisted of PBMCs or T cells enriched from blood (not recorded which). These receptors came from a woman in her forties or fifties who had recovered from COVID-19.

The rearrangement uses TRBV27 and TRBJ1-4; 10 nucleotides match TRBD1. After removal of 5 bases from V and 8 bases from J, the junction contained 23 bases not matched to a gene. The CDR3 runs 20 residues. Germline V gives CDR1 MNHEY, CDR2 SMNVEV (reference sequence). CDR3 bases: TGTGCCAGCAGTCAATATTCCCCCGGGACAGGGGATGTTTTTACGGAAAAACTGTTTTTT. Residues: CASSQYSPGTGDVFTEKLFF.

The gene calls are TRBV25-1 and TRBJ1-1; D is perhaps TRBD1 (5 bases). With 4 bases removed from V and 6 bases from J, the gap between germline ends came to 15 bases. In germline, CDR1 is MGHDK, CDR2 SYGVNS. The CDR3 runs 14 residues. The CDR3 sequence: CASSARTGVAEAFF. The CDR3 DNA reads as TGTGCCAGCAGTGCTCGTACGGGGGTGGCTGAAGCTTTCTTT. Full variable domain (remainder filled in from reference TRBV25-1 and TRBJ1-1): EADIYQTPRYLVIGTGKKITLECSQTMGHDKMYWYQQDPGMELHLIHYSYGVNSTEKGDLSSESTVSRIRTEHFPLTLESARPSHTSQYLCASSARTGVAEAFFGQGTRLTVV.

The CDR3 here is CASSAIQGDNSPLHF. The CDR3 nucleotides are TGTGCCAGCAGCGCGATACAGGGAGATAATTCACCCCTCCACTTT. The chain employs TRBV11-2 and TRBJ1-6, with D tentatively TRBD1 (6 bases). The V and J ends lost 5 bases and 5 bases respectively, with 13 bases between them. The CDR3 length is 15 residues. CDR1 and CDR2 from the germline V gene are SGHAT and FQNNGV. Full variable domain (missing parts from reference TRBV11-2 and TRBJ1-6): EAGVAQSPRYKIIEKRQSVAFWCNPISGHATLYWYQQILGQGPKLLIQFQNNGVVDDSQLPKDRFSAERLKGVDSTLKIQPAKLEDSAVYLCASSAIQGDNSPLHFGNGTRLTVT.

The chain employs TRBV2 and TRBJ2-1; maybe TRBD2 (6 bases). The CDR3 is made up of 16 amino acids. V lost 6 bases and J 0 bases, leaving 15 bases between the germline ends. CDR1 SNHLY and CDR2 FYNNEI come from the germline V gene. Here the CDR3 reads CASSPDGGSSYNEQFF. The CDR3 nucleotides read TGTGCCAGCAGCCCCGATGGGGGGAGCTCCTACAATGAGCAGTTCTTC.

The DNA for the CDR3 is TGCAGCGTTGATAATGGCAGGGCGTCTCGGGGCTACACCTTC. Translated: CSVDNGRASRGYTF. The rearrangement uses TRBV29-1 and TRBJ1-2; D possibly corresponds to TRBD1 (5 bases). The CDR3 contains 14 residues. V was cut by 3 bases and J by 8 bases, with 19 bases left in between. Germline lookup yields CDR1 SQVTM and CDR2 ANQGSEA.

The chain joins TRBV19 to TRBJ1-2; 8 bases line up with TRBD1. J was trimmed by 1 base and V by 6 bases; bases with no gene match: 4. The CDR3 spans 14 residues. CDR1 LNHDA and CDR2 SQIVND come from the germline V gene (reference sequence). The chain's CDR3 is CASRGQGRNYGYTF. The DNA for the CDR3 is TGTGCCAGTAGAGGACAGGGACGTAACTATGGCTACACCTTC.

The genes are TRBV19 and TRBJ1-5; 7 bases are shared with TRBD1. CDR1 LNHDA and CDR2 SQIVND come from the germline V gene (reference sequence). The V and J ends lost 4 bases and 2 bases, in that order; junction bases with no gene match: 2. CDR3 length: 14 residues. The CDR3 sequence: CASSNRGRNQPQHF. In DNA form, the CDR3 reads TGTGCCAGTAGTAACAGGGGTCGCAATCAGCCCCAGCATTTT.

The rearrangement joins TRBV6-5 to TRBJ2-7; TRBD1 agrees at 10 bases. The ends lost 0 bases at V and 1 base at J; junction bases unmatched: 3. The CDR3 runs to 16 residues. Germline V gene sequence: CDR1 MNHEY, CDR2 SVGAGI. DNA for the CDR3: TGTGCCAGCAGTTACTCTGGGACAGGGGCGTCCTACGAGCAGTACTTC. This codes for CASSYSGTGASYEQYF.

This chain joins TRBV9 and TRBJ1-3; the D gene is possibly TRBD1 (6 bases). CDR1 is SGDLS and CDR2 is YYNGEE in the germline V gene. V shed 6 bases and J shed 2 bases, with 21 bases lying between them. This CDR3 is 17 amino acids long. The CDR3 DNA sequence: TGTGCCAGCACGTCCCCGGGTTGGGGGCGGACTGGAAACACCATATATTTT. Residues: CASTSPGWGRTGNTIYF.

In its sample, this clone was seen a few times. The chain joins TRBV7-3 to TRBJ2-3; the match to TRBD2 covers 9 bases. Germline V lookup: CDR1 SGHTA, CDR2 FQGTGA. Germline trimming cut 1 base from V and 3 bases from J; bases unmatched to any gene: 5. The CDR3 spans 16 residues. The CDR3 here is CASSLNMAGGTDTQYF. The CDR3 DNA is TGTGCCAGCAGCTTAAACATGGCGGGGGGGACAGATACGCAGTATTTT.

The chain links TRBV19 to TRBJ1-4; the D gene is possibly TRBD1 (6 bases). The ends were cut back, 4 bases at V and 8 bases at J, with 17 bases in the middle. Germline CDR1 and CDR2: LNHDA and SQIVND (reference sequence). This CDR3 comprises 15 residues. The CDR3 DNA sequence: TGTGCCAGTAGTAGTGGACAGCCGACTGGAGAAAAACTGTTTTTT. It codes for CASSSGQPTGEKLFF.

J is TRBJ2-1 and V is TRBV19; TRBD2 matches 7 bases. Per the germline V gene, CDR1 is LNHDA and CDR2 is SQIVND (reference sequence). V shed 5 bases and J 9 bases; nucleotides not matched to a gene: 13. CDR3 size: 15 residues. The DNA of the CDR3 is TGTGCCAGTAGTGCCAGGAGGGAGGGAGTGGGTGAGCAGTTCTTC. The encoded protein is CASSARREGVGEQFF.

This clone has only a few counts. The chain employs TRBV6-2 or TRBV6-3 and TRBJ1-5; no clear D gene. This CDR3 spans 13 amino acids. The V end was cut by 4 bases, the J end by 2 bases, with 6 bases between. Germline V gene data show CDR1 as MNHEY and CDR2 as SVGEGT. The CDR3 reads CASSLLGNQPQHF. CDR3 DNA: TGTGCCAGCAGTTTGTTAGGCAATCAGCCCCAGCATTTT.

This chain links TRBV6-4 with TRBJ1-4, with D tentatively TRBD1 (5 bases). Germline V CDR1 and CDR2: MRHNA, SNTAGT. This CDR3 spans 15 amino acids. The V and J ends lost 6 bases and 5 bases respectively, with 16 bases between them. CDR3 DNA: TGTGCCAGCAGGCCGGACACTGAACCCAATGAAAAACTGTTTTTT. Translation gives CASRPDTEPNEKLFF.

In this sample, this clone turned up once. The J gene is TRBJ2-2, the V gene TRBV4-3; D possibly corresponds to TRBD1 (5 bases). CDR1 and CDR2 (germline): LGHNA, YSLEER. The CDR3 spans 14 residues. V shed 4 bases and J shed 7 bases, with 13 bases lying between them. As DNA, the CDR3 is TGCGCCAGCAGCCGAAATCAGGGTATCGGGGAGCTGTTTTTT. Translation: CASSRNQGIGELFF.

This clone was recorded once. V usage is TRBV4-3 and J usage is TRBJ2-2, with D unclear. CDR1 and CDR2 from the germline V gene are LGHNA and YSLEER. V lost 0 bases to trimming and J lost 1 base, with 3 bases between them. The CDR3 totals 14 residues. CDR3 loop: CASSQERNTGELFF. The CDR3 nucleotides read TGCGCCAGCAGCCAAGAGCGGAACACCGGGGAGCTGTTTTTT.

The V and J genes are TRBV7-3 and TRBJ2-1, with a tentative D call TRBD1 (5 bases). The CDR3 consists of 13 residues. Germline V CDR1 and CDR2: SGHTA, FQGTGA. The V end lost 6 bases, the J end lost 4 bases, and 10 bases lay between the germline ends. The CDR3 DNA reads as TGTGCCAGCAGTCAGGGCTTGTACAATGAGCAGTTCTTC. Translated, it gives CASSQGLYNEQFF.

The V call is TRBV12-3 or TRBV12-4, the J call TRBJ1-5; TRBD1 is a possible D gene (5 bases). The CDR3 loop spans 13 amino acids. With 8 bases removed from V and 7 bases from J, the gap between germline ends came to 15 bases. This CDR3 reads CASVRGVGQPQHF. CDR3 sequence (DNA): TGTGCCAGCGTTCGGGGGGTGGGACAGCCCCAGCATTTT.

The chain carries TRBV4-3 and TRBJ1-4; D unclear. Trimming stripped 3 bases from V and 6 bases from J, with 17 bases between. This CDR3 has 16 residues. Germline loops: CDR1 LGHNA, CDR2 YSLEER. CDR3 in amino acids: CASSQAFGVGHEKLFF. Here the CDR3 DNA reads TGCGCCAGCAGCCAGGCGTTCGGTGTTGGGCATGAAAAACTGTTTTTT.

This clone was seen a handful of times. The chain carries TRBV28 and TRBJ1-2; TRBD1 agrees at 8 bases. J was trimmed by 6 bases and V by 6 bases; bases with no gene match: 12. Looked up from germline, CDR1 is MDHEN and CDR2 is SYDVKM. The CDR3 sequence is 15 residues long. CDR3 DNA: TGTGCCAGCAGCAGTTTTGGGGCAGGGGGCGATGGCTACACCTTC. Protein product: CASSSFGAGGDGYTF.

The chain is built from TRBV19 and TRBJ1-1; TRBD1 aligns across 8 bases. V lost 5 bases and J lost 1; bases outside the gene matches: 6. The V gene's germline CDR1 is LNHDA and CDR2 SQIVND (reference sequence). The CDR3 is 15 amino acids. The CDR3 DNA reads TGTGCCAGTAGTCCCCGGACAGGGCGGAACACTGAAGCTTTCTTT. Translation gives CASSPRTGRNTEAFF.

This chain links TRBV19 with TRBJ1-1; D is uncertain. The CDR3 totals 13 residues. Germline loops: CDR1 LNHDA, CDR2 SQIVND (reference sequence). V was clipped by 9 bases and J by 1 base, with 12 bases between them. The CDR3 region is CASTRNTNTEAFF. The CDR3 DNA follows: TGTGCCAGCACGAGAAATACGAACACTGAAGCTTTCTTT.

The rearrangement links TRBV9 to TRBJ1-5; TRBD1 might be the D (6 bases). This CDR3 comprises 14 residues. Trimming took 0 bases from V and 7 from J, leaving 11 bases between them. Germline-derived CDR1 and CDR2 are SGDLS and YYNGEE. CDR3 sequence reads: CASSVGGRGQPQHF. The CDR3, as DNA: TGTGCCAGCAGCGTAGGAGGCAGGGGACAGCCCCAGCATTTT.